This T cell receptor (beta chain) was captured in a study of blood T cell repertoires in COVID-19. Study overall: The analysed material was cDNA or gDNA that came from T cells, B-cell-depleted T cells, or PBMCs.

The V segment lost 6 bases and the J segment 5 bases; nucleotides outside the gene matches: 10. This CDR3 contains 16 residues. Germline V gene data show CDR1 as SEHNR and CDR2 as FQNEAQ (reference sequence). TCRdb keeps only in-frame clones here, not all; method: immunoSEQ multiplex PCR. Of some 200,000 clones detected, around 84% appear once; the ten largest clones hold roughly an eighth. This clone was counted a single time. The clonotype comes from a man between 25 and 39 years old with active or convalescent COVID-19. The chain employs TRBV7-9 and TRBJ2-2; 9 nucleotides align to TRBD1. Sequenced input: peripheral blood. The CDR3 DNA is TGTGCCAGCAGTTTCGGGGGACAGGGTCCAACCGGGGAGCTGTTTTTT. Protein sequence: CASSFGGQGPTGELFF.